This paragraph covers one T cell receptor (beta chain) sequence. Its specificity is unknown. The data were taken from a study of T cells in Graves' hyperthyroidism and ophthalmopathy. As for the study in general: Peripheral blood was obtained at initial diagnosis, preceding any treatment.

Clinicians diagnosed patients from clinical symptoms, serum thyroxine and TRAb, thyroid ultrasound and orbital computed tomography. Germline V lookup: CDR1 KGHDR, CDR2 SFDVKD. CDR3 length: 16 amino acids. V lost 2 bases and J 0 bases, leaving 7 bases between the germline ends. General study results and limits: Most clonotypes that expanded in the thyroid above 0.001 also showed up in blood.

It was RNA transcripts that yielded the amplified TCR beta CDR3 regions. The HTBI primer set drove a first-round RT-PCR of the TCR CDR3. Each CDR3 protein is one row after TCRdb ran MiXCR on the multiplex PCR reads. Of a few hundred thousand distinct CDR3 sequences listed, roughly 19% are singletons. The chain links TRBV24-1 to TRBJ2-6; no clear D gene. Sequencing was done on a sample of blood. This TCR was recovered from a man aged 45-60 years with Graves' ophthalmopathy. CDR3 in DNA: TGTGCCACCAGTGATTCCCACCTCTCTGGGGCCAACGTCCTGACTTTC. The encoded protein is CATSDSHLSGANVLTF.